This T cell receptor beta chain was recorded in a study of human T cells and chemical hapten exposure. Across the study: Patients, predominantly female, presented with alopecia areata, totalis or universalis.

Unique molecular identifiers were attached to individual cDNA molecules during library preparation. MiXCR, run by TCRdb on the RACE reads, gives a single entry per CDR3 protein. The data contain around 110,000 distinct CDR3 sequences, roughly 12% of them singletons. This clonotype was counted a few times. Time point denoted: patch test 1, 2 weeks after DPC sensitization. Described treatment: therapeutic diphenylcyclopropenone sensitization with weekly scalp DPC. The sequence was collected from a woman aged 50 to 65 with alopecia areata. Some clones in this sample may be carry-over from other donors' samples. Here the sequenced sample was whole blood, taken in connection with sensitization to the hapten diphenylcyclopropenone (DPC).

The CDR3, as DNA: TGTGCCAGCAGCTCCATCCAAGAGACCCAGTACTTC. Its protein product is CASSSIQETQYF. The chain couples TRBV3-1 to TRBJ2-5, with unresolved D. The V and J ends lost 5 bases and 1 base respectively, with 5 bases between them. The CDR3 is 12 residues long. Germline-derived CDR1 and CDR2 are LGHDT and YNNKEL (reference sequence).